This TCR beta chain originates from a study of breast tumors, draining lymph nodes, adjacent tissues. Findings and caveats of the study: Tumor repertoires ranked between lymph nodes and nontumor tissue in diversity, with V and J gene preferences. Findings are consistent with lymph node origin and intratumoral expansion of most tumor T cells.

This clonotype was seen only a few times. What it recognizes is unknown. A junction end diverges from the germline sequence, so it may reflect a read error. TCRdb called the multiplex PCR reads again in MiXCR, with one record for every CDR3 protein. The sample includes 160,000 or so distinct CDR3 sequences, about 34% seen only once; the top ten take roughly 3.8%. Samples came from axillary lymph nodes draining the breast cancer. What was sequenced was axillary lymph node tissue. This TCR was recovered from a female donor with breast cancer. Some clones in this sample may be carry-over from other donors' samples.

The CDR3 sequence: CASSEPQSSYSEQFF. DNA of the CDR3: TGTGCCAGCAGTGAGCCCCAGTCGTCCTACAGTGAGCAGTTCTTC. This chain joins TRBV6-1 and TRBJ2-1; D is undetermined. Per germline, CDR1 MNHNS and CDR2 SASEGT. The length of the CDR3 is 15 residues.